Following are 4 T cell receptor beta chains from one sample sequenced in a study of blood T cell repertoires in COVID-19. The table came from immunoSEQ multiplex PCR; TCRdb's copy has only in-frame clones and leaves some out. The data contain more than 200,000 clones, approximately 84% of them singletons. Sequencing was done on a sample of peripheral blood. These receptors were obtained from a man in his forties or fifties with active or convalescent COVID-19.

This chain connects TRBV2 to TRBJ1-4; D remains ambiguous. Germline CDR1 is SNHLY and CDR2 is FYNNEI. The CDR3 length is 10 residues. V lost 10 bases, J lost 8 bases, and 8 bases lay in between. Here the CDR3 reads CATIGEKLFF. The CDR3 nucleotides are TGTGCCACGATCGGGGAAAAACTGTTTTTT.

The rearrangement joins TRBV19 to TRBJ2-7, with TRBD2 as a possible D gene (6 bases). Looked up from germline, CDR1 is LNHDA and CDR2 is SQIVND (reference sequence). The CDR3 length is 16 residues. V gave up 4 bases and J gave up 8 bases, with 24 bases separating them. The DNA of the CDR3 is TGTGCCAGTAGTAATAACTCCGGGACGAAGCGCGGGAAGCAGTACTTC. Its translation: CASSNNSGTKRGKQYF.

This clone was picked up a small number of times. This chain joins TRBV6-5 and TRBJ2-7, with 9 positions matching TRBD1. V lost 3 bases and J lost 5; bases outside the gene matches: 5. Germline lookup yields CDR1 MNHEY and CDR2 SVGAGI. The CDR3 totals 14 residues. CDR3 nucleotides: TGTGCCAGCAGTTATAATAGGGACAGGGACGAGCAGTACTTC. Encoded protein: CASSYNRDRDEQYF.

V gene TRBV18 combines with J gene TRBJ1-1; 8 bases agree with TRBD1. The germline CDR1 and CDR2 sequences are KGHSH and LQKENI. Trimming removed 3 bases from V and 4 bases from J; junction bases left unmatched: 10. The CDR3 consists of 16 residues. DNA of the CDR3: TGTGCCAGCTCACCCCTATCCCAGGGGGCTGGCACTGAAGCTTTCTTT. It is translated as CASSPLSQGAGTEAFF.